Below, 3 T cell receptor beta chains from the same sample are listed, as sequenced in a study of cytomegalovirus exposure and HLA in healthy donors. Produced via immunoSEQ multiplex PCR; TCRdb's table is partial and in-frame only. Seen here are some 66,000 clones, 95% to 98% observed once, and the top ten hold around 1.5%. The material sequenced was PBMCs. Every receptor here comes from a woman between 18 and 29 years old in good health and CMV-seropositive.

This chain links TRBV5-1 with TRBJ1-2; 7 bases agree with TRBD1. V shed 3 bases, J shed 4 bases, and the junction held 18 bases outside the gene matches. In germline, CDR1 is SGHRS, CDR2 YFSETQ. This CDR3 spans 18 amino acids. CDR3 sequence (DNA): TGCGCCAGCAGCTACATCCCCCCCGGGACAGCGGGCGGCTATGGCTACACCTTC. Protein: CASSYIPPGTAGGYGYTF.

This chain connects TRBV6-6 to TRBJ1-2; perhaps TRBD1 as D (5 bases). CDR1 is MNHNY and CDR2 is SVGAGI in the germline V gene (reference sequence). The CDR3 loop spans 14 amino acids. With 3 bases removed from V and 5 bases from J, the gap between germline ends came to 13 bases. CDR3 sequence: CASSYGRALYGYTF. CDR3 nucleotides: TGTGCCAGCAGTTATGGCAGGGCTCTATATGGCTACACCTTC.

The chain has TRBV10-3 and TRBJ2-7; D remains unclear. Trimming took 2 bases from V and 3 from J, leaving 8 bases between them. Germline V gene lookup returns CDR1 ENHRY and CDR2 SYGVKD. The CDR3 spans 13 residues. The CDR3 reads CAISEPNSYEQYF. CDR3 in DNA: TGTGCCATCAGTGAGCCTAACAGCTACGAGCAGTACTTC.